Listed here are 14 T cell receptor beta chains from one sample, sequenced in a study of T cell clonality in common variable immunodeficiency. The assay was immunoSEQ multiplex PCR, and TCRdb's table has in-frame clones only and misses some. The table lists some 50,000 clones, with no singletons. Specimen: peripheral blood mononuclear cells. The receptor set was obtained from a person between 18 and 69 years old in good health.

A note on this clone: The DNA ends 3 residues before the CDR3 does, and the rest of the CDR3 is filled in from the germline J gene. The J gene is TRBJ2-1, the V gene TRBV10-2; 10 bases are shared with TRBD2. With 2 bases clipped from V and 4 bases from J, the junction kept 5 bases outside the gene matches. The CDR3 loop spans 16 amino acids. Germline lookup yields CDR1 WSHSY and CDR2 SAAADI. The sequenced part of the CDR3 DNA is TGCGCCAGCAGTGAGACCCCTAGCGGGGGATACAATGAG. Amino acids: CASSETPSGGYNE. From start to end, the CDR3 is CASSETPSGGYNEQFF.

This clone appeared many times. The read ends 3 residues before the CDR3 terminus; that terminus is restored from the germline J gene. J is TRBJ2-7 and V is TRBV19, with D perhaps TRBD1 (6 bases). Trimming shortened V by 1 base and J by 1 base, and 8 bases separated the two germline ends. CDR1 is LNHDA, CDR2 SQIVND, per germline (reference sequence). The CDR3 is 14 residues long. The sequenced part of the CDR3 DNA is TGTGCCAGTAGTATAGGAACAGGGTCCTACGAG. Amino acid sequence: CASSIGTGSYE. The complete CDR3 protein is CASSIGTGSYEQYF.

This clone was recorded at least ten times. The CDR3: CSGDSGTDTDTQYF. The sequenced part of the CDR3 DNA is TGCAGCGGAGACTCCGGGACAGACACAGATACG. The J gene is TRBJ2-3, the V gene TRBV29-1, with 7 bases aligning to TRBD1. Sequencing ends 3 residues short of the CDR3 end; the germline J gene provides the rest. Germline CDR1 SQVTM, CDR2 ANQGSEA. V trimming: 7 bases; J trimming: 2 bases; junction bases outside the gene matches: 9. This CDR3 contains 14 residues.

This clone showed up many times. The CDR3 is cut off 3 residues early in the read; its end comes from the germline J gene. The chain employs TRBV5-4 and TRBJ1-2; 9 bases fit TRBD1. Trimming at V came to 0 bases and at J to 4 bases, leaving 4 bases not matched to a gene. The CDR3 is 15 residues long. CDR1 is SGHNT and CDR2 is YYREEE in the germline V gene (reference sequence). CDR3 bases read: TGTGCCAGCAGCTTGGCGACAGGGGGTAGCTATGGC. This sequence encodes CASSLATGGSYG. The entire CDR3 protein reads CASSLATGGSYGYTF.

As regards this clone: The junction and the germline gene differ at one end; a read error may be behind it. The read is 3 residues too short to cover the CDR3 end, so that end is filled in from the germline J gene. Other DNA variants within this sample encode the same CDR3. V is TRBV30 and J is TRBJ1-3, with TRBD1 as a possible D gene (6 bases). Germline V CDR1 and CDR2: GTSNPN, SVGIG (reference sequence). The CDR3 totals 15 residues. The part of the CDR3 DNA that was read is TGTGCCTGGACCCGACAGGCCAACTCTGGAAACACT. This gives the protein CAWTRQANSGNT. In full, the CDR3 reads CAWTRQANSGNTIYF. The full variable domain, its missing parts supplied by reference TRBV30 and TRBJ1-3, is SQTIHQWPATLVQPVGSPLSLECTVEGTSNPNLYWYRQAAGRGLQLLFYSVGIGQISSEVPQNLSASRPQDRQFILSSKKLLLSDSGFYLCAWTRQANSGNTIYFGEGSWLTVV.

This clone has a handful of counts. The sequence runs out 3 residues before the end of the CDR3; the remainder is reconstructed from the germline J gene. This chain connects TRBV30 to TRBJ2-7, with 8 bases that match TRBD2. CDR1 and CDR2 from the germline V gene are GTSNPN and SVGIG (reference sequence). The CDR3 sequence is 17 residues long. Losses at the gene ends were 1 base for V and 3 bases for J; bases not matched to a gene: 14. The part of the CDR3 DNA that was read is TGTGCCTGGAGTGCCGGGGGGGACGGGGGGAGGCGCTACGAG. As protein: CAWSAGGDGGRRYE. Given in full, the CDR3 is CAWSAGGDGGRRYEQYF.

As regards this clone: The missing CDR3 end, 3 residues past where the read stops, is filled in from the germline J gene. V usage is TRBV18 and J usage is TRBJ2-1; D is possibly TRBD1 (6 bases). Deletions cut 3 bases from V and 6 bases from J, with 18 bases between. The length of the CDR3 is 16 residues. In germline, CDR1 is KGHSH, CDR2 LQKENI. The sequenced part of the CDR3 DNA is TGTGCCAGCTCACCCCAAAGCAGGGGTCGTATCAATGAG. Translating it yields CASSPQSRGRINE. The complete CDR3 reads CASSPQSRGRINEQFF.

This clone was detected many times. CDR3 DNA, as far as it was read: TGTGCCAGCAGTCCCCTAGGCACAGGGACCTACGAG. This codes for CASSPLGTGTYE. The entire CDR3 reads CASSPLGTGTYEQYF. The chain carries TRBV7-2 and TRBJ2-7; D is possibly TRBD1 (6 bases). The CDR3 is cut off 3 residues early in the read; its end comes from the germline J gene. CDR3 length: 15 amino acids. Trimming left V 6 bases short and J 2 bases short, with 17 bases between. Germline values: CDR1 SGHTA, CDR2 FQGNSA.

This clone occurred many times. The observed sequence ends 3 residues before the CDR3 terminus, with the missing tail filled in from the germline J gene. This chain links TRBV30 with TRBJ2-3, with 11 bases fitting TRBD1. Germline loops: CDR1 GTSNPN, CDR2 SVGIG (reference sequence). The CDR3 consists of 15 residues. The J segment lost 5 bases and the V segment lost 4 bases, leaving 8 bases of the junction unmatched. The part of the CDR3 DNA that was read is TGTGCCTGGACTGCTGGGACAGGGGGAGGAGATACG. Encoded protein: CAWTAGTGGGDT. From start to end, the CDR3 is CAWTAGTGGGDTQYF. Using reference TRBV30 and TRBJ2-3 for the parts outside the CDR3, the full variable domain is SQTIHQWPATLVQPVGSPLSLECTVEGTSNPNLYWYRQAAGRGLQLLFYSVGIGQISSEVPQNLSASRPQDRQFILSSKKLLLSDSGFYLCAWTAGTGGGDTQYFGPGTRLTVL.

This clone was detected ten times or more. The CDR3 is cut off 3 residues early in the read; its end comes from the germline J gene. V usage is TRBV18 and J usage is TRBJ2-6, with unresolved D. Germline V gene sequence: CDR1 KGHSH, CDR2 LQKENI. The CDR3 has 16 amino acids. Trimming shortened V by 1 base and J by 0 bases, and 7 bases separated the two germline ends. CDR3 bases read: TGTGCCAGCTCACCACAGGGTCTCTCTGGGGCCAACGTC. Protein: CASSPQGLSGANV. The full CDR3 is CASSPQGLSGANVLTF. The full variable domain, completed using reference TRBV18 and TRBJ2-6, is NAGVMQNPRHLVRRRGQEARLRCSPMKGHSHVYWYRQLPEEGLKFMVYLQKENIIDESGMPKERFSAEFPKEGPSILRIQQVVRGDSAAYFCASSPQGLSGANVLTFGAGSRLTVL.

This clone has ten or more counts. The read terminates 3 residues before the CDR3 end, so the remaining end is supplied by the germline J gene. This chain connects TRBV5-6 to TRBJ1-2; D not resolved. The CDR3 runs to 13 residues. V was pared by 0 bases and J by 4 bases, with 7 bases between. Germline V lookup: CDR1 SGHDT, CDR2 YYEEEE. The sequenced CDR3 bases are TGTGCCAGCAGCTTGGTCTCCAGCTATGGC. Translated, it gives CASSLVSSYG. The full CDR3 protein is CASSLVSSYGYTF. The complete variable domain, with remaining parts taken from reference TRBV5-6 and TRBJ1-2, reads DAGVTQSPTHLIKTRGQQVTLRCSPKSGHDTVSWYQQALGQGPQFIFQYYEEEERQRGNFPDRFSGHQFPNYSSELNVNALLLGDSALYLCASSLVSSYGYTFGSGTRLTVV.

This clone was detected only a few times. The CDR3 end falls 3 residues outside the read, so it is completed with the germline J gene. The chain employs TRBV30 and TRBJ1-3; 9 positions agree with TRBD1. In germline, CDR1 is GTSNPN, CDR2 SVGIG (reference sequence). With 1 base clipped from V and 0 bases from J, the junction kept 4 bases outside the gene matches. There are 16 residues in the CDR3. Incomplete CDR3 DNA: TGTGCCTGGAGTGGGACAGGGGTCTTCTCTGGAAACACC. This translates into CAWSGTGVFSGNT. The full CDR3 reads CAWSGTGVFSGNTIYF.

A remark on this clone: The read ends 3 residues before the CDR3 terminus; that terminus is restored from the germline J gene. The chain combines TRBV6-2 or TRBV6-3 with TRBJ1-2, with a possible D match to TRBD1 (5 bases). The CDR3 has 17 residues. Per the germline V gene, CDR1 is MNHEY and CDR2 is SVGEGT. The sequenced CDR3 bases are TGTGCCAGCAGTTACTCGACTAGCGGGGGAATTTTTGAAGAC. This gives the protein CASSYSTSGGIFED. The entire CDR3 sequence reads CASSYSTSGGIFEDYTF.

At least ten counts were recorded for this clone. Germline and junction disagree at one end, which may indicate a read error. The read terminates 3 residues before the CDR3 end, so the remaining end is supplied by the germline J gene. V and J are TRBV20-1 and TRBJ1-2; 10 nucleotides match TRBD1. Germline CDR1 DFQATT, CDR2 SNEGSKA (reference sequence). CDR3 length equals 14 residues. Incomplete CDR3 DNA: TGCAGTGCGAGAGCGGGACAGGGGTTTTACGAC. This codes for CSARAGQGFYD. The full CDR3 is CSARAGQGFYDYTF.